This entry is about one T cell receptor beta chain. Antigen unknown. Germline-derived CDR1 and CDR2 are LNHDA and SQIVND (reference sequence). The CDR3 contains 17 residues. Trimming cost V 4 bases and J 7 bases, with 24 bases left between them. This specimen belongs to a study of OX40 agonist ivuxolimab in advanced cancers. General observations from the study: Compared with others, partial responders at 0.1-3.0 mg/kg displayed clonal expansion among the lowest.

Some clones are missing from TCRdb's copy, which holds only in-frame ones; the method was immunoSEQ multiplex PCR. Of tens of thousands of clones listed, 82% are singletons. The source material was CD4+ or CD8+ T cells sorted from blood, sampled in a trial of the OX40 agonist ivuxolimab. This clonotype originated in an adult with an advanced solid tumor such as melanoma, head and neck, liver or kidney cancer. This chain links TRBV19 with TRBJ2-3; D might be TRBD1 (6 bases). CDR3 amino acids: CASSTRGQPQGVNTQYF. The CDR3 DNA reads TGTGCCAGTAGTACCCGAGGACAGCCCCAAGGGGTGAATACGCAGTATTTT.